The source of this T cell receptor (beta chain) is a study of cytomegalovirus exposure and HLA in healthy donors. General study points: A few CMV-associated chains were confirmed in vitro to be specific for CMV antigens. It was reported that the classifier diagnosed cytomegalovirus status with high specificity and sensitivity in both the original and validation cohorts.

Some clones are missing from TCRdb's copy, which holds only in-frame ones; the method was immunoSEQ multiplex PCR. Counted here are 98,000 or so clones, about 94% occurring once; the ten biggest clones make up around 0.65%. A word on this clone: The antigen is not known.

The ends were cut back, 1 base at V and 2 bases at J, with 9 bases in the middle. The CDR3 runs 14 residues. The germline gives CDR1 SGHTS, CDR2 YDEGEE. V gene TRBV5-8 combines with J gene TRBJ1-2, with D maybe TRBD1 (5 bases). This TCR derives from a woman aged 18-30 years in good health and CMV-seronegative. The sequenced sample consisted of PBMCs. CDR3 in amino acids: CASSLLGPNYGYTF. The CDR3 nucleotides read TGTGCCAGCAGCTTGCTGGGGCCAAACTATGGCTACACCTTC.